The entry below describes one T cell receptor beta chain. The data stem from a study of blood T cell repertoires in COVID-19. Background on the study: Samples taken during acute and convalescent COVID-19 were collected in the United States, Italy and Spain. The cDNA or gDNA used as material had been derived from T cells, B-cell-depleted T cells, or PBMCs.

Per the authors' pipeline: For nucleated cells, counts were estimated from reference gene primer amplification. The assay was immunoSEQ multiplex PCR, and TCRdb's table has in-frame clones only and misses some. That table is the source of V, J and clone size, and D and trimming were worked out from the DNA. There are 65,000 to 85,000 clones in the sample; more than 75% occur only once, and 11% lies in the top ten. The germline V gene has CDR1 SGDLS and CDR2 YYNGEE. Trimming stripped 0 bases from V and 7 bases from J, with 10 bases between. The CDR3 sequence is 13 residues long. The sample consisted of peripheral blood. This TCR came from a woman aged 18-29 years with acute or convalescent COVID-19. This sequence joins TRBV9 and TRBJ1-1, with D perhaps matching TRBD1 (5 bases). CDR3 bases: TGTGCCAGCAGCGTAGTAGGAAGGGGTGAAGCTTTCTTT. Amino acids: CASSVVGRGEAFF. Drawing the rest from reference TRBV9 and TRBJ1-1, the complete variable domain is DSGVTQTPKHLITATGQRVTLRCSPRSGDLSVYWYQQSLDQGLQFLIQYYNGEERAKGNILERFSAQQFPDLHSELNLSSLELGDSALYFCASSVVGRGEAFFGQGTRLTVV.